A few counts support the clone carrying this T cell receptor (beta chain). This CDR3 spans 16 amino acids. The V gene lost 0 bases and the J gene lost 0 bases, with 13 bases spanning the gap. The germline CDR1 and CDR2 sequences are SGHRS and YFSETQ. The entry originates in a study of T-cell reconstitution after alpha-beta-depleted transplantation in children. Preparing the TCRbeta library involved the use of unique molecular identifiers. One entry per CDR3 protein results from TCRdb running MiXCR on the PCR reads. This sample has around 600,000 distinct CDR3 sequences; about 11% occur once, and the top ten carry less than 5%.

This sample comprised PBMCs from the stem cell graft donor, obtained from the stem cell graft. The source of this sequence is a human donor who donated a stem cell graft to a child with acute myeloid leukemia. The V call is TRBV5-1, the J call TRBJ2-7; D call uncertain. In nucleotides, the CDR3 is TGCGCCAGCAGCTTGGGTTCGGCGGTATCCTCCTACGAGCAGTACTTC. It codes for CASSLGSAVSSYEQYF.